A selection of T cell receptor beta chains follows, all from one sample in a study of vaccination effects on CD4 cells after COVID-19. Method: immunoSEQ multiplex PCR; TCRdb's copy keeps in-frame clones and lacks some. In the table there are around 24,000 clones, around 77% of which are singletons. The antigens of these receptors remain unknown. Sequencing used CD4+ T cells from PBMCs cultured with SARS-CoV-2 spike peptides, obtained before COVID-19 vaccination. The receptors were gathered from a human donor who had a prior SARS-CoV-2 infection. The CDR3 runs from the conserved cysteine through the conserved F or W. Each record gives: clone size, D gene, V gene, J gene, CDR3 protein, CDR3 DNA. A D gene is named only where the DNA matches it firmly. Clone sizes are given selectively: once, few, many, or a class where the clone is expanded.

abundance: .
d_gene: TRBD1
v_gene: TRBV24-1
j_gene: TRBJ1-2
CDR3aa: CATSETGTGPRYHYGYTF
CDR3nt: TGTGCCACCAGTGAGACCGGGACAGGGCCCCGATATCACTATGGCTACACCTTC

abundance: .
d_gene: .
v_gene: TRBV6-5
j_gene: TRBJ1-4
CDR3aa: CASSLGGGTNEKLFF
CDR3nt: TGTGCCAGCAGCCTAGGCGGAGGAACTAATGAAAAACTGTTTTTT

abundance: .
d_gene: .
v_gene: TRBV28
j_gene: TRBJ1-1
CDR3aa: CASSSPHRAEAFF
CDR3nt: TGTGCCAGCAGTTCACCACACCGAGCTGAAGCTTTCTTT

abundance: .
d_gene: TRBD2
v_gene: TRBV7-2
j_gene: TRBJ2-1
CDR3aa: CASSSGLAGGDEQFF
CDR3nt: TGTGCCAGCAGCTCCGGACTAGCGGGGGGGGATGAGCAGTTCTTC

abundance: few
d_gene: .
v_gene: TRBV28
j_gene: TRBJ1-5
CDR3aa: CASSPTGWDQPQHF
CDR3nt: TGTGCCAGCAGTCCTACTGGGTGGGATCAGCCCCAGCATTTT

abundance: .
d_gene: TRBD1
v_gene: TRBV5-1
j_gene: TRBJ2-5
CDR3aa: CASSPGQGARGEETQYF
CDR3nt: TGCGCCAGCAGCCCTGGACAGGGGGCGCGGGGAGAGGAGACCCAGTACTTC

abundance: .
d_gene: .
v_gene: TRBV4-3
j_gene: TRBJ2-6
CDR3aa: CASSQVGAAGANVLTF
CDR3nt: TGCGCCAGCAGCCAAGTCGGGGCGGCCGGGGCCAACGTCCTGACTTTC

abundance: .
d_gene: TRBD1
v_gene: TRBV5-4
j_gene: TRBJ2-5
CDR3aa: CASKKTGSQETQYF
CDR3nt: TGTGCCAGCAAAAAGACAGGGTCCCAAGAGACCCAGTACTTC

abundance: .
d_gene: TRBD2
v_gene: TRBV7-3
j_gene: TRBJ2-3
CDR3aa: CASSLQTSAGATDTQYF
CDR3nt: TGTGCCAGCAGCCTCCAGACTAGCGCCGGAGCGACAGATACGCAGTATTTT

abundance: .
d_gene: .
v_gene: TRBV5-4
j_gene: TRBJ2-3
CDR3aa: CASSQPIAASTDTQYF
CDR3nt: TGTGCCAGCAGCCAACCTATAGCGGCTAGCACAGATACGCAGTATTTT

abundance: .
d_gene: TRBD1
v_gene: TRBV10-3
j_gene: TRBJ1-2
CDR3aa: CAISNYRGEGYGYTF
CDR3nt: TGTGCCATCAGCAACTACAGGGGGGAAGGCTATGGCTACACCTTC

abundance: .
d_gene: .
v_gene: TRBV5-1
j_gene: TRBJ2-5
CDR3aa: CASSLEETQYF
CDR3nt: TGCGCCAGCAGCTTGGAAGAGACCCAGTACTTC

abundance: few
d_gene: TRBD1
v_gene: TRBV6-5
j_gene: TRBJ1-2
CDR3aa: CASSYLQGGGYTF
CDR3nt: TGTGCCAGCAGTTACTTACAGGGGGGAGGCTACACCTTC

abundance: .
d_gene: TRBD1
v_gene: TRBV29-1
j_gene: TRBJ1-1
CDR3aa: CSVDRGWGMNTEAFF
CDR3nt: TGCAGCGTCGACAGGGGATGGGGAATGAACACTGAAGCTTTCTTT

abundance: .
d_gene: .
v_gene: TRBV9
j_gene: TRBJ1-3
CDR3aa: CASSVEAVGNTIYF
CDR3nt: TGTGCCAGCAGCGTAGAGGCAGTAGGAAACACCATATATTTT

abundance: .
d_gene: .
v_gene: TRBV2
j_gene: TRBJ1-3
CDR3aa: CASSERGTSGNTIYF
CDR3nt: TGTGCCAGCAGTGAACGGGGTACCTCTGGAAACACCATATATTTT

abundance: .
d_gene: TRBD2
v_gene: TRBV9
j_gene: TRBJ2-2
CDR3aa: CASSVERGGLNTGELFF
CDR3nt: TGTGCCAGCAGCGTAGAACGGGGGGGACTGAACACCGGGGAGCTGTTTTTT

abundance: .
d_gene: TRBD2
v_gene: TRBV7-3
j_gene: TRBJ2-5
CDR3aa: CASSPGGGSQETQYF
CDR3nt: TGTGCCAGCAGCCCTGGGGGGGGGTCTCAAGAGACCCAGTACTTC

abundance: once
d_gene: .
v_gene: TRBV7-2
j_gene: TRBJ2-2
CDR3aa: CASSFYTGELFF
CDR3nt: TGTGCCAGCAGCTTTTACACCGGGGAGCTGTTTTTT

abundance: .
d_gene: .
v_gene: TRBV4-3
j_gene: TRBJ2-2
CDR3aa: CASSQVLSNTGELFF
CDR3nt: TGCGCCAGCAGCCAAGTTTTATCGAACACCGGGGAGCTGTTTTTT

abundance: .
d_gene: .
v_gene: TRBV3-1/TRBV3-2
j_gene: TRBJ2-5
CDR3aa: CASSQAGGPETQYF
CDR3nt: TGTGCCAGCAGCCAAGCCGGCGGTCCCGAGACCCAGTACTTC

abundance: .
d_gene: TRBD1
v_gene: TRBV6-5
j_gene: TRBJ2-7
CDR3aa: CATHRGASYEQYF
CDR3nt: TGTGCCACACACAGGGGGGCGTCCTACGAGCAGTACTTC

abundance: .
d_gene: .
v_gene: TRBV7-8
j_gene: TRBJ1-5
CDR3aa: CASSSQGNYNQPQHF
CDR3nt: TGTGCCAGCAGCTCACAGGGAAACTACAATCAGCCCCAGCATTTT

abundance: .
d_gene: .
v_gene: TRBV12-3/TRBV12-4
j_gene: TRBJ1-2
CDR3aa: CASSSQGYGYTF
CDR3nt: TGTGCCAGCAGTTCCCAGGGCTATGGCTACACCTTC

abundance: .
d_gene: .
v_gene: TRBV7-8
j_gene: TRBJ1-1
CDR3aa: CASSLALGVPNTEAFF
CDR3nt: TGTGCCAGCAGCTTAGCGCTTGGGGTCCCGAACACTGAAGCTTTCTTT

abundance: .
d_gene: TRBD1
v_gene: TRBV5-6
j_gene: TRBJ1-5
CDR3aa: CASSLFGTGSNQPQHF
CDR3nt: TGTGCCAGCAGCTTGTTCGGGACAGGTAGCAATCAGCCCCAGCATTTT

abundance: .
d_gene: TRBD1
v_gene: TRBV14
j_gene: TRBJ1-2
CDR3aa: CASSLTGGLVGYTF
CDR3nt: TGTGCCAGCAGCTTAACAGGGGGCCTTGTTGGCTACACCTTC

abundance: .
d_gene: .
v_gene: TRBV30
j_gene: TRBJ2-1
CDR3aa: CAWSVSGGGEQFF
CDR3nt: TGTGCCTGGAGTGTATCAGGGGGGGGTGAGCAGTTCTTC

abundance: .
d_gene: TRBD1
v_gene: TRBV19
j_gene: TRBJ1-5
CDR3aa: CASSIPGQGGNQPQHF
CDR3nt: TGTGCCAGTAGTATACCGGGACAGGGAGGCAATCAGCCCCAGCATTTT

abundance: .
d_gene: .
v_gene: TRBV30
j_gene: TRBJ2-1
CDR3aa: CAWSPGDGRGSYNEQFF
CDR3nt: TGTGCCTGGAGCCCTGGGGACGGCCGAGGCTCCTACAATGAGCAGTTCTTC

abundance: .
d_gene: TRBD2
v_gene: TRBV4-3
j_gene: TRBJ2-7
CDR3aa: CASSQGLAGVYEQYF
CDR3nt: TGCGCCAGCAGCCAAGGACTAGCGGGAGTATACGAGCAGTACTTC

abundance: once
d_gene: .
v_gene: TRBV11-3
j_gene: TRBJ2-1
CDR3aa: CASSRSDNEQFF
CDR3nt: TGTGCCAGCAGTCGTTCCGACAATGAGCAGTTCTTC

abundance: .
d_gene: .
v_gene: TRBV19
j_gene: TRBJ2-3
CDR3aa: CASRRRGSTDTQYF
CDR3nt: TGTGCCAGTAGAAGGAGAGGGAGCACAGATACGCAGTATTTT

abundance: .
d_gene: .
v_gene: TRBV27
j_gene: TRBJ2-1
CDR3aa: CASSLSTSLYNEQFF
CDR3nt: TGTGCCAGCAGTTTATCGACTAGTCTTTACAATGAGCAGTTCTTC

abundance: .
d_gene: TRBD1
v_gene: TRBV5-5
j_gene: TRBJ1-3
CDR3aa: CASSPGAGQRGNTIYF
CDR3nt: TGTGCCAGCAGCCCGGGAGCGGGACAGAGAGGAAACACCATATATTTT

abundance: few
d_gene: .
v_gene: TRBV5-1
j_gene: TRBJ2-7
CDR3aa: CASSLEAGSNEQYF
CDR3nt: TGCGCCAGCAGCTTGGAGGCAGGGAGCAACGAGCAGTACTTC

abundance: .
d_gene: .
v_gene: TRBV4-2
j_gene: TRBJ1-2
CDR3aa: CASSQLAGTLHNYGYTF
CDR3nt: TGTGCCAGCAGCCAATTAGCCGGGACATTACATAACTATGGCTACACCTTC

abundance: few
d_gene: TRBD2
v_gene: TRBV30
j_gene: TRBJ2-3
CDR3aa: CAWRLAGGPRTQYF
CDR3nt: TGTGCCTGGAGACTAGCGGGGGGGCCGCGTACGCAGTATTTT

abundance: .
d_gene: TRBD1
v_gene: TRBV5-1
j_gene: TRBJ2-7
CDR3aa: CASSWGTGEGGEQYF
CDR3nt: TGCGCCAGCAGCTGGGGGACAGGGGAAGGGGGCGAGCAGTACTTC

abundance: .
d_gene: .
v_gene: TRBV14
j_gene: TRBJ2-7
CDR3aa: CASSRAPRDEQYF
CDR3nt: TGTGCCAGCTCCAGGGCCCCGCGGGACGAGCAGTACTTC

abundance: .
d_gene: TRBD2
v_gene: TRBV28
j_gene: TRBJ2-1
CDR3aa: CATSGSSYNEQFF
CDR3nt: TGTGCCACAAGCGGGAGCTCCTACAATGAGCAGTTCTTC

abundance: .
d_gene: .
v_gene: TRBV11-2
j_gene: TRBJ2-1
CDR3aa: CASSLAVGLSYNEQFF
CDR3nt: TGTGCCAGCAGCTTAGCTGTGGGACTCTCCTACAATGAGCAGTTCTTC

abundance: .
d_gene: .
v_gene: TRBV10-2
j_gene: TRBJ1-3
CDR3aa: CASSDRAAGNTIYF
CDR3nt: TGCGCCAGCAGTGATCGGGCAGCAGGAAACACCATATATTTT

abundance: .
d_gene: .
v_gene: TRBV30
j_gene: TRBJ1-1
CDR3aa: CAWSPAHSEAFF
CDR3nt: TGTGCCTGGAGTCCCGCCCACTCTGAAGCTTTCTTT

abundance: .
d_gene: TRBD2
v_gene: TRBV10-3
j_gene: TRBJ2-5
CDR3aa: CAISGSSGGAQETQYF
CDR3nt: TGTGCCATCAGTGGTTCGAGCGGGGGGGCCCAAGAGACCCAGTACTTC

abundance: .
d_gene: .
v_gene: TRBV3-1/TRBV3-2
j_gene: TRBJ1-1
CDR3aa: CASSLGGRGPNTEAFF
CDR3nt: TGTGCCAGCAGCCTGGGCGGCAGGGGACCGAACACTGAAGCTTTCTTT

abundance: .
d_gene: .
v_gene: TRBV7-3
j_gene: TRBJ1-6
CDR3aa: CASSFDGYNSPLHF
CDR3nt: TGTGCCAGCAGCTTTGACGGGTATAATTCACCCCTCCACTTT

abundance: few
d_gene: .
v_gene: TRBV14
j_gene: TRBJ1-1
CDR3aa: CASSQVISAEAFF
CDR3nt: TGTGCCAGCAGCCAAGTTATCAGTGCTGAAGCTTTCTTT

abundance: once
d_gene: .
v_gene: TRBV15
j_gene: TRBJ2-3
CDR3aa: CATSRGVGQSTDTQYF
CDR3nt: TGTGCCACCAGCAGAGGCGTTGGACAGAGCACAGATACGCAGTATTTT

abundance: .
d_gene: TRBD2
v_gene: TRBV20-1
j_gene: TRBJ2-3
CDR3aa: CSAGAGGSTDTQYF
CDR3nt: TGCAGTGCTGGTGCCGGGGGGAGCACAGATACGCAGTATTTT

abundance: .
d_gene: .
v_gene: TRBV5-5
j_gene: TRBJ2-7
CDR3aa: CASSFPGLTREQYF
CDR3nt: TGTGCCAGCAGCTTCCCGGGACTGACGCGCGAGCAGTACTTC

abundance: .
d_gene: .
v_gene: TRBV10-3
j_gene: TRBJ1-2
CDR3aa: CAISDSQGLYGYTF
CDR3nt: TGTGCCATCAGTGATTCACAGGGACTCTATGGCTACACCTTC

abundance: few
d_gene: TRBD2
v_gene: TRBV5-5
j_gene: TRBJ2-1
CDR3aa: CASSYVSGEFNEQFF
CDR3nt: TGTGCCAGCAGCTACGTCAGCGGGGAGTTCAATGAGCAGTTCTTC

abundance: .
d_gene: .
v_gene: TRBV18
j_gene: TRBJ2-3
CDR3aa: CASSPDYSDTQYF
CDR3nt: TGTGCCAGCTCACCGGACTACTCAGATACGCAGTATTTT